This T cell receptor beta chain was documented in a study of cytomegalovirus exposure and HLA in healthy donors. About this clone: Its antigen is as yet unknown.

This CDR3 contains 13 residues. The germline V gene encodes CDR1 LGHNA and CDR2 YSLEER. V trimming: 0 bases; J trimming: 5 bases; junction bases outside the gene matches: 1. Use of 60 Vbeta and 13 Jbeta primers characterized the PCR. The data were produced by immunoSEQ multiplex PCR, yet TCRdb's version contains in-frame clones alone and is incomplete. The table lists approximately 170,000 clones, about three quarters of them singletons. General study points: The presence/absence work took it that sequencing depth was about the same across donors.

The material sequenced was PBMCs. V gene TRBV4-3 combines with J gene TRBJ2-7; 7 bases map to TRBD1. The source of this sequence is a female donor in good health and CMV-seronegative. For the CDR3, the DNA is TGCGCCAGCAGCCAAGAGACAGGGAACGAGCAGTACTTC. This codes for CASSQETGNEQYF.